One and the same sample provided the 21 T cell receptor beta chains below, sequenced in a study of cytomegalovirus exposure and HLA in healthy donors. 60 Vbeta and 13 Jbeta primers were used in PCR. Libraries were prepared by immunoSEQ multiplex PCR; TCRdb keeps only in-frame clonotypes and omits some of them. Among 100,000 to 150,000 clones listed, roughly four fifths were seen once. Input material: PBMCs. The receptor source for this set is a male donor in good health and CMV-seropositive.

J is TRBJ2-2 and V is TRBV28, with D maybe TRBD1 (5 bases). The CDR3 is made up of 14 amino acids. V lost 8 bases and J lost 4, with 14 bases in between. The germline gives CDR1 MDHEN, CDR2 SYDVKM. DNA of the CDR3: TGTGCCAGCTGGGGCAGGGAAGGCACCGGGGAGCTGTTTTTT. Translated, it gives CASWGREGTGELFF. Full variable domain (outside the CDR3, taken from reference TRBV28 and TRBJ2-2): DVKVTQSSRYLVKRTGEKVFLECVQDMDHENMFWYRQDPGLGLRLIYFSYDVKMKEKGDIPEGYSVSREKKERFSLILESASTNQTSMYLCASWGREGTGELFFGEGSRLTVL.

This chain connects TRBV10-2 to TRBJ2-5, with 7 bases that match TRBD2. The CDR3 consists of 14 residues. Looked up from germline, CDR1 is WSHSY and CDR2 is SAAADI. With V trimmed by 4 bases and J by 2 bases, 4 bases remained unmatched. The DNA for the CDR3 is TGCGCCAGCAGTGGTAGCGGGCCACAAGAGACCCAGTACTTC. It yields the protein CASSGSGPQETQYF.

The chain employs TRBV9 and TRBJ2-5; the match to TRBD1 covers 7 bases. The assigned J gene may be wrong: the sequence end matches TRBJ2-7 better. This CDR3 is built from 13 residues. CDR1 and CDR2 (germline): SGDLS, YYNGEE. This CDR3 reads CASSGGTDYEQYF. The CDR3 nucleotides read TGTGCCAGCAGCGGAGGGACAGACTACGAGCAGTACTTC.

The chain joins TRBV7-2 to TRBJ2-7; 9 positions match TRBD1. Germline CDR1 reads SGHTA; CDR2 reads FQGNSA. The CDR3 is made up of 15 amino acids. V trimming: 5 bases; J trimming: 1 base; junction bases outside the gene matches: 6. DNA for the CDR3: TGTGCCAGCAGCAAACAGGGGGCTTCATCCTACGAGCAGTACTTC. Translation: CASSKQGASSYEQYF.

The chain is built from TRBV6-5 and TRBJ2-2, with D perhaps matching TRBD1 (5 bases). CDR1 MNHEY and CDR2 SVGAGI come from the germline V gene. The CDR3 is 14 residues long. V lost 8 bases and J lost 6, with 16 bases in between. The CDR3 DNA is TGTGCCAGCCGTCCATTTTTGGGGCCCGGGGAGCTGTTTTTT. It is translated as CASRPFLGPGELFF.

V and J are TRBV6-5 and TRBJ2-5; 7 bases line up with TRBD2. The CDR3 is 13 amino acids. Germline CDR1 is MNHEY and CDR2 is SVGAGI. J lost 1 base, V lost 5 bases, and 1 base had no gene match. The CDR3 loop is CASSPSGQETQYF. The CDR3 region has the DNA TGTGCCAGCAGTCCTAGCGGCCAAGAGACCCAGTACTTC.

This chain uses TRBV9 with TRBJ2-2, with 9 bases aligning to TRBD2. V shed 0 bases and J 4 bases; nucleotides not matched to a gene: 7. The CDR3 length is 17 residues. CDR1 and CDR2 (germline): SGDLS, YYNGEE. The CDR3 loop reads CASSVDGSSGATGELFF. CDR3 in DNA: TGTGCCAGCAGCGTAGACGGGTCTAGCGGGGCCACCGGGGAGCTGTTTTTT.

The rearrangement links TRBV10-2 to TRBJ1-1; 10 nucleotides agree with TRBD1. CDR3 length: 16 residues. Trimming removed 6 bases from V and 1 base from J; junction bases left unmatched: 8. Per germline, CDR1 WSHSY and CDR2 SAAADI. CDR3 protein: CASSQDRGAWNTEAFF. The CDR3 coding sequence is TGCGCCAGCAGCCAGGACAGGGGGGCTTGGAACACTGAAGCTTTCTTT.

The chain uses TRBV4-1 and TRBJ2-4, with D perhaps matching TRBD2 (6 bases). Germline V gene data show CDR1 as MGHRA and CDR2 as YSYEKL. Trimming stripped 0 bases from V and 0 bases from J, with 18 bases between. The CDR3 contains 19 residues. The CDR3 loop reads CASSQDVGGWGLAKNIQYF. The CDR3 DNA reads TGCGCCAGCAGCCAAGATGTGGGAGGATGGGGACTAGCCAAAAACATTCAGTACTTC.

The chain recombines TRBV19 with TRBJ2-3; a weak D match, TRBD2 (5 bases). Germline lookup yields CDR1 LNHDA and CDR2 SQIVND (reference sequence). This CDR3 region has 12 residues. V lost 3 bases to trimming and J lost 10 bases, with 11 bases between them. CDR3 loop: CASSMEWGAQYF. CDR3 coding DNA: TGTGCCAGTAGTATGGAGTGGGGAGCGCAGTATTTT. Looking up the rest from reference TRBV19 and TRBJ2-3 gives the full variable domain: DGGITQSPKYLFRKEGQNVTLSCEQNLNHDAMYWYRQDPGQGLRLIYYSQIVNDFQKGDIAEGYSVSREKKESFPLTVTSAQKNPTAFYLCASSMEWGAQYFGPGTRLTVL.

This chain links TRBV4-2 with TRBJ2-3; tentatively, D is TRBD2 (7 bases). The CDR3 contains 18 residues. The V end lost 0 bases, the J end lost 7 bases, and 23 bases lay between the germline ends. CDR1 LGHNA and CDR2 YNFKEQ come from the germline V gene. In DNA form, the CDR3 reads TGTGCCAGCAGCCAAGATAGGGGGGGCGGGAGAGGGTTCTATACGCAGTATTTT. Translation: CASSQDRGGGRGFYTQYF.

The CDR3 is CASSLVQSGAGGYTF. DNA for the CDR3: TGTGCCAGCAGCTTAGTTCAGTCAGGGGCCGGTGGCTACACCTTC. The chain carries TRBV7-9 and TRBJ1-2, with a possible D match to TRBD1 (6 bases). Germline CDR1 reads SEHNR; CDR2 reads FQNEAQ (reference sequence). Trimming removed 1 base at V and 7 bases at J, with 16 bases between. This CDR3 has 15 amino acids.

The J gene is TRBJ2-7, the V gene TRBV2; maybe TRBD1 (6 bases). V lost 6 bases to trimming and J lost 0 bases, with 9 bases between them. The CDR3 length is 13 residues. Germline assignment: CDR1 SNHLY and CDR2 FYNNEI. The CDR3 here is CASRGQPSYEQYF. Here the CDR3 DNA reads TGTGCCAGCAGAGGACAGCCCTCCTACGAGCAGTACTTC.

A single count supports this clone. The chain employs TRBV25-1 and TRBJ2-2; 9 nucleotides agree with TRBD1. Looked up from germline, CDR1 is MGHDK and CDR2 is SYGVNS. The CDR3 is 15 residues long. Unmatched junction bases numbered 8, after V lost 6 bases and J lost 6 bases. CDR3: CASRPDRGFAGELFF. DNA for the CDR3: TGTGCCAGCAGACCCGACAGGGGGTTCGCCGGGGAGCTGTTTTTT.

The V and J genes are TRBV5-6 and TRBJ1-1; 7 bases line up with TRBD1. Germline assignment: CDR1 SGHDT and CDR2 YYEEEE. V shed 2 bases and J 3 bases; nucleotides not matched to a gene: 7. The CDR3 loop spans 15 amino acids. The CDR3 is CASSLRGRMDTEAFF. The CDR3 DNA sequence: TGTGCCAGCAGCTTAAGGGGGCGGATGGACACTGAAGCTTTCTTT.

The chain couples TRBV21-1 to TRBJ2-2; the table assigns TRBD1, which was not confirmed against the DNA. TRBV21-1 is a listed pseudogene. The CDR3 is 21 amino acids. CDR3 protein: CASSKASLPIGQGSYTGELFF. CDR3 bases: TGTGCCAGCAGCAAAGCATCTCTTCCGATTGGACAGGGGTCTTACACCGGGGAGCTGTTTTTT.

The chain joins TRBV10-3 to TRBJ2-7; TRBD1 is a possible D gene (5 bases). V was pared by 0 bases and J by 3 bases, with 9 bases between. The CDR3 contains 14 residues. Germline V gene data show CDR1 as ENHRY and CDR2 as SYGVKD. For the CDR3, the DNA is TGTGCCATCAGTGAGTCGATCCAGGGCTACGAGCAGTACTTC. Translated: CAISESIQGYEQYF.

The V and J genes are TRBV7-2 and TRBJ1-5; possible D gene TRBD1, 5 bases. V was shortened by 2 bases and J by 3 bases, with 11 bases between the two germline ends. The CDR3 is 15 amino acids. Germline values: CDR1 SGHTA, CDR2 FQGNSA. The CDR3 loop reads CASSLLPGDNQPQHF. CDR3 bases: TGTGCCAGCAGCTTACTACCGGGGGACAATCAGCCCCAGCATTTT.

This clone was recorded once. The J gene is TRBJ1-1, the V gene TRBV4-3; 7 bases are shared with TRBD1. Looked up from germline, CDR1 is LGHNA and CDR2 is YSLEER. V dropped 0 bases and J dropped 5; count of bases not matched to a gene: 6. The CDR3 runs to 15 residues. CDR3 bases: TGCGCCAGCAGCCAAGATCCAAGGGGGCTGACTGAAGCTTTCTTT. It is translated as CASSQDPRGLTEAFF.

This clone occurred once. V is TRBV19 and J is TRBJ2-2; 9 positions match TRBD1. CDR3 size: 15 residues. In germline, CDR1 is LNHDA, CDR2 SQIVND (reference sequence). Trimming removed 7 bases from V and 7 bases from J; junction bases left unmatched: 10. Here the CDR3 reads CASIPGQGLIGELFF. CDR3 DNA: TGTGCCAGTATTCCCGGACAGGGGCTCATCGGGGAGCTGTTTTTT. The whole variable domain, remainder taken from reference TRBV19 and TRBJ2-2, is DGGITQSPKYLFRKEGQNVTLSCEQNLNHDAMYWYRQDPGQGLRLIYYSQIVNDFQKGDIAEGYSVSREKKESFPLTVTSAQKNPTAFYLCASIPGQGLIGELFFGEGSRLTVL.

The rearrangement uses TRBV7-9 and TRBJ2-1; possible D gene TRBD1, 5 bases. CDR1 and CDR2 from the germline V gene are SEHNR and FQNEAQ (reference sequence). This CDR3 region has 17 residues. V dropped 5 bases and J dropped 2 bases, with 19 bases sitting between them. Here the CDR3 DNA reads TGTGCCAGCAGCCGAGTCCAAGGGGCGATGGCCTACAATGAGCAGTTCTTC. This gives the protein CASSRVQGAMAYNEQFF.